Given below is one TCR beta chain in context. As yet, its antigen is unknown. Extracted RNA was reverse transcribed, and the resulting cDNA served as sequencing template. The protocol was immunoSEQ multiplex PCR, while the TCRdb copy is restricted to in-frame clones and leaves out a portion. The sample consists of about 140,000 clones, about 88% of them appearing once. This specimen comes from a study of CD8+ T cells in alopecia areata. Overall study: Severity was scored as percentage of affected scalp area in treated patients. Study-level results: On tofacitinib, scalp and blood still held many of the expanded lesional clones.

Regarding treatment: oral pan-JAK inhibitor, 5-10 mg twice daily. The authors sorted CD4+ and CD8+ T cells from PBMCs. The CDR3 has 14 residues. The V and J ends lost 0 bases and 5 bases respectively, with 11 bases between them. CDR1 and CDR2 from the germline V gene are SGHRS and YFSETQ. This receptor was obtained from a human donor with alopecia areata. The source was CD8+ T cells sorted from blood, collected at week 4, from a patient treated with tofacitinib. The chain has TRBV5-1 and TRBJ1-2; perhaps TRBD1 as D (5 bases). CDR3: CASSLAGKEYGYTF. CDR3 DNA sequence: TGCGCCAGCAGCTTGGCAGGGAAGGAGTATGGCTACACCTTC.